This TCR beta chain was retrieved from a study of OX40 agonist ivuxolimab in advanced cancers. Study in general: Dose-escalation patients suffered from hepatocellular carcinoma, melanoma, renal cell or head and neck cancer. One hepatocellular carcinoma and a couple of cutaneous melanoma patients partially responded.

Regarding this clone: The antigen remains undetermined.

Study outcomes and limitations: In the 0.1-3.0 mg/kg groups, partial responders showed among the lowest expansion. In CD8+ T cells, expanded clones were on average more numerous than in CD4+.

CDR1 and CDR2 from the germline V gene are KGHSH and LQKENI. The CDR3 extends over 14 amino acids. The V segment lost 3 bases and the J segment 3 bases; nucleotides outside the gene matches: 3. This table comes from immunoSEQ multiplex PCR, and its TCRdb copy is limited to in-frame clones, with some not included. Among roughly 77,000 clones listed, less than 95% were seen once. V is TRBV18 and J is TRBJ1-2; 8 bases are a match to TRBD1. The sequence was obtained from an adult with an advanced solid tumor such as melanoma, head and neck, liver or kidney cancer. The material sequenced was CD4+ or CD8+ T cells sorted from blood, taken in a trial of the OX40 agonist ivuxolimab. The CDR3 bases are TGTGCCAGCTCACCGCAGGGGGCTGACTATGGCTACACCTTC. Protein sequence: CASSPQGADYGYTF.